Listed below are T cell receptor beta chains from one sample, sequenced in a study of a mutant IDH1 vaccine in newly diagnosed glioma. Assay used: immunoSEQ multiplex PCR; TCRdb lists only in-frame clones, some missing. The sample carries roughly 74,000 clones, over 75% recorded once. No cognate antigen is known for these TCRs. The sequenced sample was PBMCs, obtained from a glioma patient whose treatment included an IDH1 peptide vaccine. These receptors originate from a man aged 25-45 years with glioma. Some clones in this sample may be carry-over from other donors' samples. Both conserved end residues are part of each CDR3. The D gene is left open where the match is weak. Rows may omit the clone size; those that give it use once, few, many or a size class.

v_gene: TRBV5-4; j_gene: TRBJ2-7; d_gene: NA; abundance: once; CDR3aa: CASSRRESGVYEQYF; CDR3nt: TGTGCCAGCAGCCGGAGGGAATCTGGGGTCTACGAGCAGTACTTC
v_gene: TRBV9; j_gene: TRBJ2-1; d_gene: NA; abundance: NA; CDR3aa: CASSDGPLGVEQFF; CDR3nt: TGTGCCAGCAGCGATGGCCCCCTAGGGGTCGAGCAGTTCTTC
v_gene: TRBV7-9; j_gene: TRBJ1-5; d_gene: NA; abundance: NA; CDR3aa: CASSLGRGSNQPQHF; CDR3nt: TGTGCCAGCAGCTTAGGGAGGGGTAGCAATCAGCCCCAGCATTTT
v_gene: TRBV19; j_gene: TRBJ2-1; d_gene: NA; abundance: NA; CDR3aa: CASSRAGFYNEQFF; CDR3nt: TGTGCCAGTAGTAGAGCGGGCTTCTACAATGAGCAGTTCTTC
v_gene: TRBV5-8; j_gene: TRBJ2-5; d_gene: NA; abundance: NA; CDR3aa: CASSLSTPWGTQYF; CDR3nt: TGTGCCAGCAGCTTGAGTACCCCCTGGGGGACCCAGTACTTC
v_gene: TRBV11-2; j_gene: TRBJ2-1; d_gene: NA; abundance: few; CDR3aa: CASSSYTGNEQFF; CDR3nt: TGTGCCAGCAGCTCCTATACAGGTAATGAGCAGTTCTTC
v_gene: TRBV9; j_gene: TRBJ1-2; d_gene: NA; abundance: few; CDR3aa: CASSVGRTTTF; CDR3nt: TGTGCCAGCAGCGTAGGAAGAACAACCACCTTC
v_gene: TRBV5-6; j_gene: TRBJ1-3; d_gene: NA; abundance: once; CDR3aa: CASSTSVSGNTIYF; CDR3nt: TGTGCCAGCAGCACATCCGTCTCTGGAAACACCATATATTTT
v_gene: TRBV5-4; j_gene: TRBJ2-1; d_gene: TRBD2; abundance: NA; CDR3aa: CASSSWTGGYEQFF; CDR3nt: TGTGCCAGCAGCTCATGGACGGGAGGTTATGAGCAGTTCTTC
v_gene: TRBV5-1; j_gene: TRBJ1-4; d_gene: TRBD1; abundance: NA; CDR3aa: CASSLAGTASEKLFF; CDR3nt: TGCGCCAGCAGCTTGGCCGGGACAGCTAGTGAAAAACTGTTTTTT
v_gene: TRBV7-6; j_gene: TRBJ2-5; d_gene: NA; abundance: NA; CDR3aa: CASSLGAGLETQYF; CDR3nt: TGTGCCAGCAGCTTAGGAGCGGGCCTAGAGACCCAGTACTTC
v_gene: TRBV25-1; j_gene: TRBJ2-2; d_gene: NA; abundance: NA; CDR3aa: CASSEDGWELFF; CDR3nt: TGTGCCAGCAGTGAAGACGGGTGGGAGCTGTTTTTT
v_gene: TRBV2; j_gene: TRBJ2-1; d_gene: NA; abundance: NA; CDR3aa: CASSGLNNNEQFF; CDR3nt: TGTGCCAGCTCGGGACTCAACAACAATGAGCAGTTCTTC
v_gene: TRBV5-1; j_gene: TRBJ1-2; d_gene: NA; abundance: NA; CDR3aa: CASSWDGVYGYTF; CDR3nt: TGCGCCAGCAGCTGGGACGGTGTCTATGGCTACACCTTC
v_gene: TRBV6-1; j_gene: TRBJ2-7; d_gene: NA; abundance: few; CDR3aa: CASSEVVGDGRSYEQYF; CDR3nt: TGTGCCAGCAGTGAAGTGGTGGGGGACGGTAGATCCTACGAGCAGTACTTC
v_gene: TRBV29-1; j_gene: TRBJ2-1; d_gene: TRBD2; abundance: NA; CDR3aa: CSVDRRLAGVHNEQFF; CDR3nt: TGCAGCGTTGACCGACGCCTAGCGGGGGTACACAATGAGCAGTTCTTC
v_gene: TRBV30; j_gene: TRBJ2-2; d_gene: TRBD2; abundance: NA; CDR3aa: CAWSVGGDTGELFF; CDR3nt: TGTGCCTGGAGTGTTGGGGGGGACACCGGGGAGCTGTTTTTT
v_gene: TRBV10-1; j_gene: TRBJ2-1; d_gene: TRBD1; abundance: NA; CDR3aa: CASSDRGTVSEQFF; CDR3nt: TGCGCCAGCAGTGACCGAGGGACAGTAAGTGAGCAGTTCTTC
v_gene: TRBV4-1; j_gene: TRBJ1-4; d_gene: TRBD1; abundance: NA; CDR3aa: CASSQDEGRGTEKLFF; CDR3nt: TGCGCCAGCAGCCAAGATGAGGGCAGGGGGACGGAGAAACTGTTTTTT
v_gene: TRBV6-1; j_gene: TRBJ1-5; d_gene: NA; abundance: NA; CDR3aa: CASSLRTQPQHF; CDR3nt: TGTGCCAGCAGCCTGCGCACTCAGCCCCAGCATTTT
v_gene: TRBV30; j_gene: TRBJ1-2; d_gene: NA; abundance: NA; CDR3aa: CAWTTLGWGLNYGYTF; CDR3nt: TGTGCCTGGACGACGTTGGGCTGGGGGTTGAACTATGGCTACACCTTC
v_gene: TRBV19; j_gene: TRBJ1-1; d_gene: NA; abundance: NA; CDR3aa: CASSIREMNTEAFF; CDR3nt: TGTGCCAGTAGTATAAGGGAGATGAACACTGAAGCTTTCTTT
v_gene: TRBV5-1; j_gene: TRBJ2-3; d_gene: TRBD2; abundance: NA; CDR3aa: CASIRGGSTDTQYF; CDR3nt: TGCGCCAGCATAAGGGGAGGGAGCACAGATACGCAGTATTTT
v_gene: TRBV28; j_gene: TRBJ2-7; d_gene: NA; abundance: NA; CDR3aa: CASSPGPGGKQYF; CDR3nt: TGTGCCAGCAGTCCAGGACCTGGTGGGAAGCAGTACTTC
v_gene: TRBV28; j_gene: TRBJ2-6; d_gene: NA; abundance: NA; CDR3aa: CASSAPGVSGANVLTF; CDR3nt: TGTGCCAGCAGCGCTCCCGGGGTTTCTGGGGCCAACGTCCTGACTTTC
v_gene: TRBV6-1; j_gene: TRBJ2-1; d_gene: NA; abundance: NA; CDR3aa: CASSEARSYNEQFF; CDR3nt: TGTGCCAGCAGTGAAGCAAGGTCCTACAATGAGCAGTTCTTC
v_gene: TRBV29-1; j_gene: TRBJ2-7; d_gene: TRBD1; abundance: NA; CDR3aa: CSATDRDEQYF; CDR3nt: TGCAGCGCTACAGACAGGGACGAGCAGTACTTC
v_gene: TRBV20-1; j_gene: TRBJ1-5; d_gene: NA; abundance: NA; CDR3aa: CSAGSNQPQHF; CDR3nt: TGCAGTGCTGGAAGCAATCAGCCCCAGCATTTT
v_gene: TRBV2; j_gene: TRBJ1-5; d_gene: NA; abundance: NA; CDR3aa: CASSVQGNQPQHF; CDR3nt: TGTGCCAGCAGTGTTCAGGGCAATCAGCCCCAGCATTTT
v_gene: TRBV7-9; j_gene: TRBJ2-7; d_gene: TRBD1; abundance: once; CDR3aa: CASSLGQGTYEQYF; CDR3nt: TGTGCCAGCAGCTTGGGACAGGGAACCTACGAGCAGTACTTC
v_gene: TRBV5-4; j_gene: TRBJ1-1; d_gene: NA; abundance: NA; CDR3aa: CASSSAGGPNTEAFF; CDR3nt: TGTGCCAGCAGCTCGGCGGGGGGGCCGAACACCGAAGCTTTCTTT
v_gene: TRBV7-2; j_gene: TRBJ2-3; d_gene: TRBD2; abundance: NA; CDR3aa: CASGTSGATDTQYF; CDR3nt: TGTGCCAGCGGCACTAGCGGGGCCACAGATACGCAGTATTTT
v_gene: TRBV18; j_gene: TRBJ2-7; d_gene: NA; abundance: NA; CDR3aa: CASRQERGGHEQYF; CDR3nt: TGTGCCAGTCGACAAGAAAGGGGCGGCCACGAGCAGTACTTC
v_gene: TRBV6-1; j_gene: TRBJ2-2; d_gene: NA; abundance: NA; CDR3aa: CASSERAPRGAGELFF; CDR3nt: TGTGCCAGCAGTGAAAGGGCCCCCCGGGGCGCCGGGGAGCTGTTTTTT
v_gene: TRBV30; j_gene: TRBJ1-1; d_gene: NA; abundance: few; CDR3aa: CAWTLTDTEAFF; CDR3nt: TGTGCCTGGACACTGACAGACACTGAAGCTTTCTTT
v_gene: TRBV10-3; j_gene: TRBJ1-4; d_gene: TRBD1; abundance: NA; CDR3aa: CATRRGQGETNEKLFF; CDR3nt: TGTGCCACCCGGAGGGGTCAGGGGGAAACTAATGAAAAACTGTTTTTT
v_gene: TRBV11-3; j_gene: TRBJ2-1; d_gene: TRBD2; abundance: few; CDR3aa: CASSLGSGAGGSYNEQFF; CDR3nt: TGTGCCAGCAGCTTAGGGTCGGGAGCGGGAGGGTCCTACAATGAGCAGTTCTTC
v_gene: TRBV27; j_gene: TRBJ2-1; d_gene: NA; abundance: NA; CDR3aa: CASSHTVAGSYNEQFF; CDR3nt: TGTGCCAGCAGTCACACCGTGGCGGGATCCTACAATGAGCAGTTCTTC
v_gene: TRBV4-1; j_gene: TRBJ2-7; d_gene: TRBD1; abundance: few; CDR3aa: CASSQIAGTENYEQYF; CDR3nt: TGCGCCAGCAGCCAGATAGCCGGGACAGAGAACTACGAGCAGTACTTC
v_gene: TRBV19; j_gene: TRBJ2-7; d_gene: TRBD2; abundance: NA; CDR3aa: CASSIGPAGAYEQYF; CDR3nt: TGTGCCAGTAGTATAGGACCAGCGGGGGCCTACGAGCAGTACTTC
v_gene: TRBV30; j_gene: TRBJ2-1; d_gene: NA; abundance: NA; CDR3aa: CAWTPRAGLINEQFF; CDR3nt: TGTGCCTGGACCCCAAGGGCGGGCCTGATCAATGAGCAGTTCTTC
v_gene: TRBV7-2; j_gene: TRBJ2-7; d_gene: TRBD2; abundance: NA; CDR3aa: CASSLRSGGTYEQYF; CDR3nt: TGTGCCAGCAGCTTAAGGAGCGGGGGGACCTACGAGCAGTACTTC
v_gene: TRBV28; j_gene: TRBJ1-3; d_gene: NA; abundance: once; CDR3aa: CASLRLPGNTIYF; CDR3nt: TGTGCCAGCCTCAGATTGCCTGGAAACACCATATATTTT